Below are 21 T cell receptor beta chains sequenced from a single sample in a study of blood T cells in healthy people across ages. The second PCR ran about 6 to 12 cycles with a sample-barcoded 5' primer and J-beta primers. TCRdb redid the calling of the 5' RACE reads with MiXCR, one entry per CDR3 protein. Here the sample spans some 1.7 million distinct CDR3 sequences, 28% being singletons. The sequencing sample was made of blood. The source is a woman aged 25 to 39 in good health.

The chain recombines TRBV10-3 with TRBJ2-7; TRBD2 matches 7 bases. V gave up 2 bases and J gave up 3 bases; unmatched junction bases: 10. Per germline, CDR1 ENHRY and CDR2 SYGVKD. This CDR3 has 16 amino acids. The CDR3 sequence: CAISEGSGLMNYEQYF. The CDR3 DNA is TGTGCCATCAGTGAGGGATCGGGACTAATGAACTACGAGCAGTACTTC.

This clonotype was recorded a few times. The rearrangement links TRBV24-1 to TRBJ2-3; D remains unclear. The germline V gene has CDR1 KGHDR and CDR2 SFDVKD. Deletions cut 4 bases from V and 1 base from J, with 8 bases between. The CDR3 has 14 amino acids. This chain's CDR3 is CATSDPRGTDTQYF. CDR3 in DNA: TGTGCCACCAGTGACCCCCGGGGCACAGATACGCAGTATTTT.

As for this clonotype: Just one base apart from a much larger clone, this may be a read error. J is TRBJ2-1 and V is TRBV5-1; 7 bases match TRBD1. The V segment lost 3 bases and the J segment 5 bases; nucleotides outside the gene matches: 5. Germline V CDR1 and CDR2: SGHRS, YFSETQ. This CDR3 contains 14 residues. In DNA, the CDR3 is TGCGCCAGCAGCTGGGGACAGAACCACAATGAGCAGTTCTTC. Translated: CASSWGQNHNEQFF.

The chain combines TRBV14 with TRBJ2-1; 10 bases align to TRBD2. V shed 0 bases, J shed 7 bases, and the junction held 15 bases outside the gene matches. Germline V gene data show CDR1 as SGHDN and CDR2 as FVKESK. There are 19 residues in the CDR3. The CDR3 nucleotides are TGTGCCAGCAGCCAAGAGAGAGCGGGGGGGCTCCTTTGGCCAAATGAGCAGTTCTTC. Protein product: CASSQERAGGLLWPNEQFF.

The chain has TRBV7-9 and TRBJ1-2, with TRBD1 identical over 7 bases. The germline V gene has CDR1 SEHNR and CDR2 FQNEAQ (reference sequence). CDR3 length: 14 amino acids. With 5 bases clipped from V and 7 bases from J, the junction kept 10 bases outside the gene matches. CDR3 DNA sequence: TGTGCCAGCAGCGGGGTCGGGACAGTCCTTGGCTACACCTTC. As protein: CASSGVGTVLGYTF. Full variable domain (rest looked up from reference TRBV7-9 and TRBJ1-2): DTGVSQNPRHKITKRGQNVTFRCDPISEHNRLYWYRQTLGQGPEFLTYFQNEAQLEKSRLLSDRFSAERPKGSFSTLEIQRTEQGDSAMYLCASSGVGTVLGYTFGSGTRLTVV.

The chain employs TRBV20-1 and TRBJ2-7; D may be TRBD2 (6 bases). This CDR3 is 14 amino acids long. The V gene lost 3 bases and the J gene lost 5 bases, with 17 bases spanning the gap. Germline V gene sequence: CDR1 DFQATT, CDR2 SNEGSKA (reference sequence). CDR3 nucleotides: TGCAGTGCTAGCTCCGGTGGGGGGAAAAACGAGCAGTACTTC. It encodes CSASSGGGKNEQYF.

The chain joins TRBV29-1 to TRBJ2-7; D ambiguous. The J call may be in error: the DNA end matches TRBJ2-5 better. CDR1 is SQVTM, CDR2 ANQGSEA, per germline. CDR3 length equals 12 residues. The CDR3 nucleotides read TGCAGCGTTGAACCCGTGGGAGAGACCCAGTACTTC. This sequence encodes CSVEPVGETQYF.

V and J are TRBV12-5 and TRBJ2-1; 16 bases map to TRBD2. V shed 4 bases and J 0 bases; nucleotides not matched to a gene: 6. This CDR3 has 19 amino acids. CDR1 and CDR2 from the germline V gene are LGHNT and FRNRAP. This CDR3 is CASGSSGLAGGSSYNEQFF. DNA for the CDR3: TGTGCTAGTGGTTCGTCGGGACTAGCGGGGGGGAGCTCCTACAATGAGCAGTTCTTC.

This clonotype was seen many times. The rearrangement links TRBV29-1 to TRBJ2-7; D is unresolved. The CDR3 totals 14 residues. Germline CDR1 and CDR2: SQVTM and ANQGSEA. Between the trimmed V and J ends, which lost 3 bases and 0 bases, there was a span of 12 bases. CDR3 nucleotide sequence: TGCAGCGTTGACTCCGACGGAAGCTCCTACGAGCAGTACTTC. It encodes CSVDSDGSSYEQYF.

The chain couples TRBV29-1 to TRBJ2-2; D is ambiguous. Germline V gives CDR1 SQVTM, CDR2 ANQGSEA. The CDR3 totals 12 residues. Trimming took 4 bases from V and 4 from J, leaving 7 bases between them. The CDR3 is CSVGGSTGELFF. The CDR3 coding sequence is TGCAGCGTTGGGGGTAGCACCGGGGAGCTGTTTTTT.

The chain carries TRBV6-5 and TRBJ1-6, with TRBD1 as a possible D gene (5 bases). The V gene lost 0 bases and the J gene lost 0 bases, with 15 bases spanning the gap. This CDR3 is built from 19 residues. Germline V gene lookup returns CDR1 MNHEY and CDR2 SVGAGI. The CDR3 here is CASSYSRPHRSSYNSPLHF. For the CDR3, the DNA is TGTGCCAGCAGTTACTCCCGACCACACAGGAGCTCCTATAATTCACCCCTCCACTTT.

The chain has TRBV2 and TRBJ2-1, with TRBD2 matching over 11 bases. The CDR3 is 15 residues long. CDR1 is SNHLY and CDR2 is FYNNEI in the germline V gene. The V segment lost 5 bases and the J segment 7 bases; nucleotides outside the gene matches: 7. The DNA for the CDR3 is TGTGCCAGCAGTATACTAGCGGGAGCGAGGAATGAGCAGTTCTTC. Translating gives CASSILAGARNEQFF. Variable domain in full (rest from reference TRBV2 and TRBJ2-1): EPEVTQTPSHQVTQMGQEVILRCVPISNHLYFYWYRQILGQKVEFLVSFYNNEISEKSEIFDDQFSVERPDGSNFTLKIRSTKLEDSAMYFCASSILAGARNEQFFGPGTRLTVL.

This clonotype has just a few counts. This rearrangement joins TRBV19 to TRBJ2-1; D is undetermined. Germline values: CDR1 LNHDA, CDR2 SQIVND (reference sequence). The V gene lost 0 bases and the J gene lost 0 bases, with 9 bases spanning the gap. The CDR3 extends over 16 amino acids. The CDR3, as DNA: TGTGCCAGTAGTATAGAACGTCAGAGCTCCTACAATGAGCAGTTCTTC. Amino acids: CASSIERQSSYNEQFF.

This chain joins TRBV29-1 and TRBJ1-4; no firm D call. The CDR3 is made up of 14 amino acids. Germline CDR1 and CDR2: SQVTM and ANQGSEA. Trimming left V 4 bases short and J 5 bases short, with 14 bases between. CDR3: CSVAADAENEKLFF. DNA for the CDR3: TGCAGCGTTGCGGCGGACGCTGAAAATGAAAAACTGTTTTTT.

This clonotype was counted a few times. This rearrangement joins TRBV5-1 to TRBJ2-7; D ambiguous. CDR1 and CDR2 (germline): SGHRS, YFSETQ. V gave up 0 bases and J gave up 5 bases, with 12 bases separating them. CDR3 length: 14 amino acids. The CDR3 DNA sequence: TGCGCCAGCAGCTTGGTGGGGTTGGAAAACGAGCAGTACTTC. Protein: CASSLVGLENEQYF.

This clonotype was found many times. The chain carries TRBV6-6 and TRBJ2-1; the match to TRBD2 covers 7 bases. Germline V gene sequence: CDR1 MNHNY, CDR2 SVGAGI (reference sequence). The CDR3 has 16 amino acids. The trim removed 7 bases at V and 2 bases at J, leaving 11 bases unmatched. The CDR3: CASTSLSGITYNEQFF. The CDR3 DNA is TGTGCCAGCACTTCTCTGAGCGGGATTACCTACAATGAGCAGTTCTTC.

The chain couples TRBV5-1 to TRBJ1-2, with D perhaps matching TRBD1 (5 bases). Germline CDR1 reads SGHRS; CDR2 reads YFSETQ. This CDR3 has 15 amino acids. The CDR3 here is CTCSLEMQGHYGYTF. CDR3 DNA sequence: TGCACCTGCAGCTTGGAAATGCAGGGCCATTATGGCTACACCTTC.

The V call is TRBV9, the J call TRBJ1-1; D not resolved. The CDR3 is made up of 16 amino acids. Germline lookup yields CDR1 SGDLS and CDR2 YYNGEE. V was cut by 0 bases and J by 0 bases, with 12 bases left in between. The DNA for the CDR3 is TGTGCCAGCAGCGTAGTGGCATATGGGATGAACACTGAAGCTTTCTTT. Amino acids: CASSVVAYGMNTEAFF.

Comments on this clonotype: A read error may account for a junction end that differs from germline. This chain links TRBV11-2 with TRBJ1-4, with TRBD1 identical over 8 bases. CDR3 length: 17 amino acids. Germline-derived CDR1 and CDR2 are SGHAT and FQNNGV. The CDR3 DNA reads as TGTGCCAGCAGCCAACAGGGGGGGGCCATGGCTAATGAAAGACTGTTTTTT. Its protein product is CASSQQGGAMANERLFF. Filled out from reference TRBV11-2 and TRBJ1-4, the complete variable domain reads EAGVAQSPRYKIIEKRQSVAFWCNPISGHATLYWYQQILGQGPKLLIQFQNNGVVDDSQLPKDRFSAERLKGVDSTLKIQPAKLEDSAVYLCASSQQGGAMANERLFFGSGTQLSVL.

The chain is built from TRBV19 and TRBJ2-1, with TRBD2 identical over 9 bases. The CDR3 consists of 16 residues. The V gene's germline CDR1 is LNHDA and CDR2 SQIVND (reference sequence). V gave up 5 bases and J gave up 0 bases; unmatched junction bases: 5. The CDR3 DNA reads as TGTGCCAGTAGTGCGGCTAGCGGGACCTCCTACAATGAGCAGTTCTTC. This codes for CASSAASGTSYNEQFF.

The chain is built from TRBV19 and TRBJ2-3, with 8 bases matching TRBD2. With V trimmed by 7 bases and J by 5 bases, 8 bases remained unmatched. The length of the CDR3 is 14 residues. Per the germline V gene, CDR1 is LNHDA and CDR2 is SQIVND (reference sequence). Written as DNA, the CDR3 is TGTGCCAGTAAACAGCGGGGGATCGAAGATACGCAGTATTTT. Its translation is CASKQRGIEDTQYF. Complete variable domain (other parts from reference TRBV19 and TRBJ2-3): DGGITQSPKYLFRKEGQNVTLSCEQNLNHDAMYWYRQDPGQGLRLIYYSQIVNDFQKGDIAEGYSVSREKKESFPLTVTSAQKNPTAFYLCASKQRGIEDTQYFGPGTRLTVL.